This T cell receptor beta chain was sequenced for a study of cytomegalovirus exposure and HLA in healthy donors. Study observations and caveats: According to the study, about 180 TCR beta chains were cytomegalovirus-associated.

This clone has a single count. Its antigen remains unknown. PCR employed 60 Vbeta and 13 Jbeta primers. Some clones are missing from TCRdb's copy, which holds only in-frame ones; the method was immunoSEQ multiplex PCR. This table holds around 99,000 clones, around 81% found once. CDR3 length: 15 residues. Trimming cost V 1 base and J 5 bases; bases outside gene matches: 7. The germline gives CDR1 MNHNS, CDR2 SASEGT. The sequencing input was PBMCs. V gene TRBV6-1 combines with J gene TRBJ2-5, with 7 bases identical to TRBD2. This sequence originates from a woman in her twenties or thirties in good health and CMV-seronegative. The CDR3 DNA reads TGTGCCAGCAGTGAAGGGGCGAGGGGAGGGGAGACCCAGTACTTC. It specifies CASSEGARGGETQYF.